This record concerns one T cell receptor (beta chain) sequence. Its antigen remains unidentified. The germline gene is not matched at one end of the junction; a read error may be the cause. The CDR3 has 13 amino acids, counting the end cysteine and phenylalanine. The DNA shown is the 39-base CDR3, in frame from base 1. The CDR1 and CDR2 encoded by the germline V gene are MNHEY and SVGEGT. TCRdb lists the instrument as Illumina HiSeq 1500. TCRdb trimmed the raw reads at Q25, called clones with MiXCR and kept productive beta chains. Every distinct CDR3 protein forms one entry, paired with its most common genes and DNA. The sample table holds 80,000 or so distinct CDR3 sequences, of which around 42% were seen once. The ten biggest clones cover approximately 93% of the sample. This entry is derived from a study of T cell repertoires in cytomegalovirus infection (dated by TCRdb to between 2018 and 2020). In the study overall: Alongside well-studied HLA-B-restricted epitopes, the peptide stimulations were aimed at recently identified HLA-C-restricted CMV epitopes, whose presentation resists viral immunomodulation. Donor HLA type was relevant to the analysis, as public TCR beta signatures indicated carriage of CMV infection together with the matching HLA type.

The treatment or condition label of this sample denotes: in vitro stimulation with specific CMV peptide epitopes to enrich CMV-specific T cells. General study outcomes and caveats: The ex vivo response was dominated by HLA-C-restricted CMV-specific TCR beta clonotypes, which also provided the single most frequent clonotype in two of eight donors. In both this cohort and an independent roughly 400-donor cohort, the cumulative frequency of public TCR beta family members distinguished carriers of CMV infection plus the relevant HLA type.

The sequence was obtained from a human donor in good health (CMV status not recorded). Some clones in this sample may be carry-over from other donors' samples. The sample was CD8+ T cells from cultured PBMCs, taken from culture after CMV antigen stimulation. The receptor chain draws on TRBV6-2 or TRBV6-3 and TRBJ2-3; 8 bases in between match TRBD1. The sequence in DNA is TGTGCCAGCAGTTACTCGCCGGGACAGGCATGGGATTTT. This gives the protein CASSYSPGQAWDF.